These T cell receptor beta chains were read from a single sample in a study of T cell repertoires in cytomegalovirus infection. MiXCR, applied by TCRdb to the reads, yields one record per CDR3 protein. The table records 170,000 or so distinct CDR3 sequences, roughly 14% of them present only once. The source material was PBMCs. These receptor sequences come from a human donor in good health (CMV status not recorded). Some clones in this sample may be carry-over from other donors' samples. The conserved cysteine and the conserved F or W are not part of the CDR3 here. Each record gives: J gene, clone size, D gene, V gene, CDR3 protein. The D gene is left open where the match is weak. Rows may omit the clone size; those that give it use once, few, many or a size class.

TRBJ2-4 | few | TRBD2 | TRBV5-6 | ASSPGLAGGLAKNIQY
TRBJ1-4 | - | - | TRBV7-9 | ASSLASARGGKLF
TRBJ2-1 | few | - | TRBV7-3 | ASSWAGTILYNEQF
TRBJ1-1 | - | TRBD1 | TRBV20-1 | SARAWTGAGTEAF
TRBJ2-6 | few | - | TRBV6-2/TRBV6-3 | ASSTRAGANVLT
TRBJ2-7 | few | - | TRBV5-1 | ASSLALPSYEQY
TRBJ2-7 | many | - | TRBV7-6 | ASSSRVPEQY
TRBJ1-2 | - | - | TRBV6-5 | ASRQDSANYGYT
TRBJ1-2 | few | - | TRBV5-5 | ASSLVVNYGYT
TRBJ2-4 | many | - | TRBV27 | ASSYLRESSAKNIQY
TRBJ2-2 | many | - | TRBV7-2 | ASSLQLLTGELF
TRBJ1-1 | many | - | TRBV11-2 | ASSIPTRGAF
TRBJ2-3 | many | - | TRBV12-3/TRBV12-4 | ASSFPGPNTDTQY
TRBJ1-3 | - | - | TRBV10-3 | AISPGLSGGNTIY
TRBJ1-4 | many | - | TRBV7-9 | ASSLGGREKLF
TRBJ2-1 | many | TRBD2 | TRBV7-8 | ASSVGRAVNEQF
TRBJ2-5 | many | - | TRBV7-2 | ASSLVSRPETQY
TRBJ1-1 | many | TRBD1 | TRBV7-3 | ASSIQGGTEAF
TRBJ2-3 | many | - | TRBV6-5 | ASSYEPGLSTDTQY
TRBJ1-1 | - | - | TRBV6-6 | ASSYLGPRYSPEAF
TRBJ2-7 | many | - | TRBV4-1 | ASSQVWGSGNEQY
TRBJ2-2 | many | - | TRBV7-2 | ASSLFAGPGELF
TRBJ1-1 | few | - | TRBV5-4 | ASSLGSRVRSTEAF
TRBJ2-5 | many | - | TRBV28 | ASSFRGMTQY
TRBJ2-1 | many | - | TRBV7-2 | ASSTERRFLYNEQF
TRBJ1-2 | few | - | TRBV28 | ASRVGPNYGYT
TRBJ2-5 | many | - | TRBV7-6 | ASSYGNGWRETQY
TRBJ2-4 | few | - | TRBV2 | ASSWDSGSKNIQY
TRBJ2-7 | - | - | TRBV4-2 | ASSQERRAGGTYEQY
TRBJ2-7 | few | TRBD1 | TRBV20-1 | SAPGQGDDEQY
TRBJ2-1 | few | - | TRBV10-3 | AIRSGSSEQF
TRBJ1-1 | many | - | TRBV7-2 | ASSLSGSLSAEAF
TRBJ2-7 | many | TRBD2 | TRBV11-2 | ASSPRGRGNEQY